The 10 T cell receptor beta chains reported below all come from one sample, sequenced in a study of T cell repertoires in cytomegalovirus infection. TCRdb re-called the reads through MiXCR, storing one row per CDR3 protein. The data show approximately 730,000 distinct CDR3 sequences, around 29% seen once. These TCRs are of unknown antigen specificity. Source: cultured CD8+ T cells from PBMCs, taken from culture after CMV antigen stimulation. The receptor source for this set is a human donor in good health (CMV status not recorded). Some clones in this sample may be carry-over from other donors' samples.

The CDR3 nucleotides are TGTGCCATCAGTGAGTTGGACAGGGGAAATACTGAAGCTTTCTTT. It encodes CAISELDRGNTEAFF. The chain combines TRBV10-3 with TRBJ1-1, with 9 bases that match TRBD1. The CDR3 sequence is 15 residues long. V lost 1 base and J lost 5; bases outside the gene matches: 5. CDR1 and CDR2 (germline): ENHRY, SYGVKD.

In nucleotides, the CDR3 is TGTGCCAGCAGTGAAGTCCGGGGGGCCCTTCACTACGAGCAGTACGTC. This gives the protein CASSEVRGALHYEQYV. The rearrangement uses TRBV2 and TRBJ2-7; weak D call: TRBD2 (7 bases). Per germline, CDR1 SNHLY and CDR2 FYNNEI. This CDR3 has 16 residues. With 1 base removed from V and 3 bases from J, the gap between germline ends came to 16 bases.

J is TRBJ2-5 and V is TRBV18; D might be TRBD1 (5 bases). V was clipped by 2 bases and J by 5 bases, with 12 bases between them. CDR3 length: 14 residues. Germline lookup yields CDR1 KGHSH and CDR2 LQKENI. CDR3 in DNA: TGTGCCAGCTCACCAGGTCACCCAGGGGAGACCCAGTACTTC. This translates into CASSPGHPGETQYF.

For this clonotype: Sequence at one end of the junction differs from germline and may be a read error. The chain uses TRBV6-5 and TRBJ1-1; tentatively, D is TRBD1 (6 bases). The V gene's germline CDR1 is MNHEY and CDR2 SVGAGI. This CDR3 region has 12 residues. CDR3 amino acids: CASRTGGREAFF. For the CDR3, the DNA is TGTGCCAGCAGGACAGGCGGCCGTGAAGCCTTCTTT.

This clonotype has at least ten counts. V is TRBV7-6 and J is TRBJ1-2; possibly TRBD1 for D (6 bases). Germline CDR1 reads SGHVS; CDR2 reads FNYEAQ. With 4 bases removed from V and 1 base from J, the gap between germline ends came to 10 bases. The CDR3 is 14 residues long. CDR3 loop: CASSYLDSNYGYTF. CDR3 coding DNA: TGTGCCAGCAGCTACTTGGACAGTAACTATGGCTACACCTTC.

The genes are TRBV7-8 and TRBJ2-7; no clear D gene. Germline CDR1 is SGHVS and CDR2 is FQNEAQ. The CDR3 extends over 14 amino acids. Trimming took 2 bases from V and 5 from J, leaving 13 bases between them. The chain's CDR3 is CASSLTFPTDEQYF. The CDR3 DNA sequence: TGTGCCAGCAGCTTAACCTTCCCGACCGACGAGCAGTACTTC.

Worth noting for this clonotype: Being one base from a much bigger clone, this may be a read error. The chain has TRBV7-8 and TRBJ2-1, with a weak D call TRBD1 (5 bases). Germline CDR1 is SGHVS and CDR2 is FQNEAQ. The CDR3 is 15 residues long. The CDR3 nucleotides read TGTGCCAGCGGCTTGATTGTAACAGGAACCAATGAGCAGTTCTTC. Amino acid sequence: CASGLIVTGTNEQFF.

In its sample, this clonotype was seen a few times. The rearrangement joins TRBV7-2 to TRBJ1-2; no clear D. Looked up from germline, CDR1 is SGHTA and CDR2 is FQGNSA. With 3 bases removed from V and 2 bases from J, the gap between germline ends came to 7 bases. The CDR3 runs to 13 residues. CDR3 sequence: CASSFVSNYGYTF. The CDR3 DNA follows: TGTGCCAGCAGCTTCGTATCCAACTATGGCTACACCTTC.

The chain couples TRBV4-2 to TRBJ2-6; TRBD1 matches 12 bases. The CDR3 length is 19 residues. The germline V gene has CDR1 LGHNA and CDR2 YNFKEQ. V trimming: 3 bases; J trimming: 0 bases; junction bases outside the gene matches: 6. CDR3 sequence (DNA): TGTGCCAGCAGCCAGCGGGACAGGGGGCGAGACTCTGGGGCCAACGTCCTGACTTTC. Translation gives CASSQRDRGRDSGANVLTF.

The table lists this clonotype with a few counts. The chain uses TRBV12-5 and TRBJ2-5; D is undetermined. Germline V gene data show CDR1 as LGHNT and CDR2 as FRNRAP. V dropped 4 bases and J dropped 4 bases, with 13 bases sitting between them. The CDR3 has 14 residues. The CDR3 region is CASGSPRQRETQYF. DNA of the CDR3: TGTGCTAGTGGTTCACCCCGGCAGCGAGAGACCCAGTACTTC. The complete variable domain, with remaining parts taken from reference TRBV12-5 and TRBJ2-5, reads DARVTQTPRHKVTEMGQEVTMRCQPILGHNTVFWYRQTMMQGLELLAYFRNRAPLDDSGMPKDRFSAEMPDATLATLKIQPSEPRDSAVYFCASGSPRQRETQYFGPGTRLLVL.